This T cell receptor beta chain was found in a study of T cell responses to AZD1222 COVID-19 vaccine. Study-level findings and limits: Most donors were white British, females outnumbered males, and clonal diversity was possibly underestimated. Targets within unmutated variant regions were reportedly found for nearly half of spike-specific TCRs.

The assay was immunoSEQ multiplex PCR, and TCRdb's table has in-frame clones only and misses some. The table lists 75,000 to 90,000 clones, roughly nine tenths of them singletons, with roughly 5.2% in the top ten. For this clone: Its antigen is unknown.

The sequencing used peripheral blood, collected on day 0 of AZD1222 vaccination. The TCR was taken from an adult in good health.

CDR3 bases: TGTGCCAGCAGTTTTTTGAAGAGGGCGGGAACTAGCACAGATACGCAGTATTTT. It yields the protein CASSFLKRAGTSTDTQYF. The chain couples TRBV27 to TRBJ2-3; possibly TRBD2 for D (6 bases). The CDR3 contains 18 residues. V was cut by 3 bases and J by 0 bases, with 19 bases left in between. CDR1 MNHEY and CDR2 SMNVEV come from the germline V gene (reference sequence).